The clone carrying this T cell receptor (beta chain) was seen at least ten times. This entry comes from a study of T cells after yellow fever vaccination. UMIs were added to TCR cDNA along with a universal primer site when it was made by 5'RACE template switching. Using its own MiXCR run on the 5' RACE reads, TCRdb lists one record per CDR3 protein. The table lists under 50,000 distinct CDR3 sequences, 6% to 7% of them singletons. Germline values: CDR1 SGHTA, CDR2 FQGNSA. The CDR3 spans 15 residues. Germline trimming cut 2 bases from V and 2 bases from J; bases unmatched to any gene: 4. This material consisted of PBMCs, either bulk or a sorted T-cell subset (CD4+, CD8+, memory, or dextramer-sorted; not recorded which), taken 45 days after the yellow fever booster vaccination. The receptor was isolated from a man in his thirties or forties who received the YFV17D yellow fever vaccine. V gene TRBV7-2 combines with J gene TRBJ2-3; 7 bases are a match to TRBD2. The CDR3 region has the DNA TGTGCCAGCAGCTTAATGGGAGGGAACACAGATACGCAGTATTTT. Translation: CASSLMGGNTDTQYF.